One and the same sample provided the 10 T cell receptor beta chains below, sequenced in a study of response to subunit inactivated influenza vaccine. TCRdb analysed the RT-PCR reads with MiXCR anew, one entry per CDR3 protein. The sample has about 530,000 distinct CDR3 sequences, 12% seen once. The source was PBMCs from blood, collected on the day of vaccination. The origin of the receptors is a man between 45 and 60 years old who received an inactivated influenza vaccine.

In this sample, this clonotype turned up a few times. The chain links TRBV12-3 or TRBV12-4 to TRBJ2-5, with D uncertain. The CDR3 totals 12 residues. V was pared by 6 bases and J by 4 bases, with 9 bases between. CDR3 DNA sequence: TGTGCCAGCAGCAAACACGGAGAGACCCAGTACTTC. Translating it yields CASSKHGETQYF.

The chain uses TRBV7-9 and TRBJ2-3; no definite D call. CDR1 SEHNR and CDR2 FQNEAQ come from the germline V gene (reference sequence). This CDR3 region has 15 residues. V was shortened by 5 bases and J by 3 bases, with 15 bases between the two germline ends. CDR3 sequence reads: CASSPYFPGTDTQYF. The CDR3 DNA follows: TGTGCCAGCAGCCCCTATTTTCCTGGTACAGATACGCAGTATTTT.

The chain couples TRBV7-9 to TRBJ2-3; D unclear. The CDR3 has 16 residues. Deletions cut 5 bases from V and 3 bases from J, with 18 bases between. Germline V gene lookup returns CDR1 SEHNR and CDR2 FQNEAQ (reference sequence). The CDR3 reads CASSPRYVMDTDTQYF. The CDR3 nucleotides are TGTGCCAGCAGCCCCCGGTACGTGATGGATACAGATACGCAGTATTTT.

V and J are TRBV20-1 and TRBJ2-7; TRBD2 matches 14 bases. The V gene end was trimmed by 5 bases and the J gene end by 7 bases; junction bases not matched to a gene: 16. The CDR3 consists of 17 residues. The germline CDR1 and CDR2 sequences are DFQATT and SNEGSKA (reference sequence). The CDR3 loop reads CSAPTGPRLAGGREQYF. The CDR3 DNA follows: TGCAGTGCTCCGACAGGGCCTAGACTAGCGGGAGGGAGAGAGCAGTACTTC.

The chain couples TRBV27 to TRBJ2-7, with D hard to call. From germline, CDR1 is MNHEY and CDR2 SMNVEV (reference sequence). V gave up 3 bases and J gave up 4 bases, with 10 bases separating them. The CDR3 has 13 residues. The CDR3 sequence: CASSFYSGYEQYF. The DNA for the CDR3 is TGTGCCAGCAGTTTCTATTCCGGGTACGAGCAGTACTTC.

This chain links TRBV6-2 or TRBV6-3 with TRBJ2-2; the D gene is possibly TRBD2 (5 bases). The ends were cut back, 0 bases at V and 2 bases at J, with 7 bases in the middle. The CDR3 runs to 15 residues. CDR1 and CDR2 from the germline V gene are MNHEY and SVGEGT. The CDR3 DNA reads TGTGCCAGCAGTTACTCCCGGGGAAACACCGGGGAGCTGTTTTTT. It encodes CASSYSRGNTGELFF.

The rearrangement uses TRBV4-1 and TRBJ2-7, with unresolved D. V was cut by 1 base and J by 2 bases, with 12 bases left in between. CDR1 and CDR2 (germline): MGHRA, YSYEKL. The CDR3 is 15 amino acids. This CDR3 is CASSQVAVETYEQYF. The DNA for the CDR3 is TGCGCCAGCAGCCAAGTGGCAGTGGAAACCTACGAGCAGTACTTC.

V gene TRBV28 combines with J gene TRBJ2-7, with a weak D call TRBD1 (5 bases). The CDR3 runs 14 residues. Between the trimmed V and J ends, which lost 5 bases and 3 bases, there was a span of 14 bases. The V gene's germline CDR1 is MDHEN and CDR2 SYDVKM. CDR3 residues: CASSPPDTLYEQYF. CDR3 sequence (DNA): TGTGCCAGCAGTCCCCCGGACACTCTCTACGAGCAGTACTTC.

This clonotype was seen at least ten times. The chain has TRBV7-2 and TRBJ2-7; 11 bases line up with TRBD1. Unmatched junction bases numbered 6, after V lost 5 bases and J lost 3 bases. The germline gives CDR1 SGHTA, CDR2 FQGNSA. The CDR3 has 15 amino acids. The CDR3 nucleotides read TGTGCCAGCAGCGTCGGACAGGGGGCCTTCTACGAGCAGTACTTC. Translation: CASSVGQGAFYEQYF.

V gene TRBV25-1 combines with J gene TRBJ2-5; TRBD1 aligns across 10 bases. Germline lookup yields CDR1 MGHDK and CDR2 SYGVNS. V gave up 6 bases and J gave up 5 bases; unmatched junction bases: 9. The CDR3 consists of 15 residues. The CDR3 region is CASRPGQGLSETQYF. The CDR3 DNA reads as TGTGCCAGCAGACCGGGACAGGGGTTGTCGGAGACCCAGTACTTC.